This T cell receptor (beta chain) was sequenced for a study of T cells in Graves' hyperthyroidism and ophthalmopathy. This clonotype was counted between two and nine times. Lactation, pregnancy, other autoimmune disease or uncontrolled infection led to exclusion of patients. Regions amplified from RNA transcripts were the TCR beta CDR3 regions. HTBI primers were used for first-round RT-PCR of the TCR CDR3. Using its own MiXCR run on the multiplex PCR reads, TCRdb lists one record per CDR3 protein. The sample lists around 570,000 distinct CDR3 sequences, about 20% occurring once. CDR3 length equals 14 residues. The V and J ends lost 7 bases and 1 base respectively, with 13 bases between them. Germline CDR1 reads LNHDA; CDR2 reads SQIVND (reference sequence).

The J gene is TRBJ1-1, the V gene TRBV19; D is undetermined. This sequence was found in a man aged 35 to 55 with Graves' ophthalmopathy. Sequencing input: blood. CDR3 amino acids: CASTPPGKNTEAFF. Here the CDR3 DNA reads TGTGCCAGTACCCCCCCCGGCAAGAACACTGAAGCTTTCTTT.